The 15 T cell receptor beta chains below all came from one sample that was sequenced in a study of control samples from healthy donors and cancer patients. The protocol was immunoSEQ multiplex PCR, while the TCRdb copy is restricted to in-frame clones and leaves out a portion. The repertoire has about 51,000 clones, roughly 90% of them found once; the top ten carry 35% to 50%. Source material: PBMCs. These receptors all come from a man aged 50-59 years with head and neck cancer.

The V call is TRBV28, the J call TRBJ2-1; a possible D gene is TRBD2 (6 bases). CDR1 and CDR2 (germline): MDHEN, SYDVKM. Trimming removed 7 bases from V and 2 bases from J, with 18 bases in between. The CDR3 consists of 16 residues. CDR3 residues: CASTPRGYKTYNEQFF. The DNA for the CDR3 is TGTGCCAGCACCCCGCGGGGCTACAAAACCTACAATGAGCAGTTCTTC.

The CDR3 nucleotides read TGTGCCAGCAGTTACTCGCGGGGAAACAACTATGGCTACACCTTC. Protein sequence: CASSYSRGNNYGYTF. The chain employs TRBV6-2 or TRBV6-3 and TRBJ1-2; D is ambiguous. Germline-derived CDR1 and CDR2 are MNHEY and SVGEGT. V was trimmed by 0 bases and J by 2 bases, leaving 10 bases between them. The CDR3 has 15 amino acids.

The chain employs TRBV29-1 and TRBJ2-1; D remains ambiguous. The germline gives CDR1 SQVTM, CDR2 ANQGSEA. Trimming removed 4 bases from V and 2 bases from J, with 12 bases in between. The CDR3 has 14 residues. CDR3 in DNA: TGCAGCGTTGGCAAATCCGCAGCCTACAATGAGCAGTTCTTC. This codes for CSVGKSAAYNEQFF.

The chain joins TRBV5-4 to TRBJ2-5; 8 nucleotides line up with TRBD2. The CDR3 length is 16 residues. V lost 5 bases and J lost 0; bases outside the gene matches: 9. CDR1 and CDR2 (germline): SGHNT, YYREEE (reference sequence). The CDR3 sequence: CASSPGGGGDQETQYF. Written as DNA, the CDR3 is TGTGCCAGCAGTCCCGGGGGGGGCGGGGACCAAGAGACCCAGTACTTC. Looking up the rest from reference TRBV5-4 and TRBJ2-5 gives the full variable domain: ETGVTQSPTHLIKTRGQQVTLRCSSQSGHNTVSWYQQALGQGPQFIFQYYREEENGRGNFPPRFSGLQFPNYSSELNVNALELDDSALYLCASSPGGGGDQETQYFGPGTRLLVL.

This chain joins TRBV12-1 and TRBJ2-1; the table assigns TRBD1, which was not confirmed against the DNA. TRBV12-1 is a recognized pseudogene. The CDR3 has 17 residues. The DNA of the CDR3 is TGTGCCAGCACCCAATCTATCAGGGACAGGACCTCTAGTGAGCAGTTCTTC. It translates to CASTQSIRDRTSSEQFF.

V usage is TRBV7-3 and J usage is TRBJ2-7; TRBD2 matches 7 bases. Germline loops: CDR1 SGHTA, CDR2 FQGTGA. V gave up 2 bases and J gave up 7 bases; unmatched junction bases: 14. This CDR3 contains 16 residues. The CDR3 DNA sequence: TGTGCCAGCAGCTTAGGACCGACTAGCACCCCGGGGGAGCAGTACTTC. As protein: CASSLGPTSTPGEQYF.

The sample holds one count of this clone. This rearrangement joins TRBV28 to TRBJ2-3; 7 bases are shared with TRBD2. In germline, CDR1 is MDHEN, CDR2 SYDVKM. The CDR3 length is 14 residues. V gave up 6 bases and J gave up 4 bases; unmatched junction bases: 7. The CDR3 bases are TGTGCCAGCAGCTTGGGGGGGAATGCAGATACGCAGTATTTT. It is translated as CASSLGGNADTQYF.

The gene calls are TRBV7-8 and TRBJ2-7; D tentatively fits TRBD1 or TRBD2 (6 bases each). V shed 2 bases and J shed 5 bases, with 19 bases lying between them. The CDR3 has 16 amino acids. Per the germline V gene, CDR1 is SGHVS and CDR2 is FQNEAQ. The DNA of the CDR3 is TGTGCCAGCAGCTTAAGGCCCCGGGGGCGAGACGACGAGCAGTACTTC. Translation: CASSLRPRGRDDEQYF.

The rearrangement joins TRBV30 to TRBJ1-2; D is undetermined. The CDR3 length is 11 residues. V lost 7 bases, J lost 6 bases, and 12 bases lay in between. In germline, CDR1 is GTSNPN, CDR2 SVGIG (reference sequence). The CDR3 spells CALSPGNGYTF. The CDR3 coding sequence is TGTGCCTTGAGCCCCGGGAATGGCTACACCTTC.

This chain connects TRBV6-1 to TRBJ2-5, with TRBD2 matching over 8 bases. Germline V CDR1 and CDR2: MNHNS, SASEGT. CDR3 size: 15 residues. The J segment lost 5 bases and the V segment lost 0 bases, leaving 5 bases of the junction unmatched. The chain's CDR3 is CASSEARGAGETQYF. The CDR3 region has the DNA TGTGCCAGCAGTGAAGCGCGGGGGGCCGGGGAGACCCAGTACTTC.

Here the CDR3 DNA reads TGCGCCAGCAGTGAGATAGCGGGGGCCACAGATACGCAGTATTTT. Residues: CASSEIAGATDTQYF. The chain couples TRBV10-2 to TRBJ2-3; 9 nucleotides align to TRBD2. This CDR3 contains 15 residues. In germline, CDR1 is WSHSY, CDR2 SAAADI. V gave up 2 bases and J gave up 2 bases; unmatched junction bases: 2.

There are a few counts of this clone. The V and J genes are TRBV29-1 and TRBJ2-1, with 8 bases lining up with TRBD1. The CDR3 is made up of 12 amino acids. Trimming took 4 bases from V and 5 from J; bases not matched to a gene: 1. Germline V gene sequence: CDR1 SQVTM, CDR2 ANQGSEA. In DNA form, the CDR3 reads TGCAGCGTTGCGGGACAGGACAATGAGCAGTTCTTC. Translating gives CSVAGQDNEQFF.

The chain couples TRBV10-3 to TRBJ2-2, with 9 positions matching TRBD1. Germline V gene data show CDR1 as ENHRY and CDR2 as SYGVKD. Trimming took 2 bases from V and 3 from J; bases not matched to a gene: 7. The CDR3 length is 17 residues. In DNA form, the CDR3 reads TGTGCCATCAGTGAGCCGAACAGGGGGCCGGACACCGGGGAGCTGTTTTTT. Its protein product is CAISEPNRGPDTGELFF.

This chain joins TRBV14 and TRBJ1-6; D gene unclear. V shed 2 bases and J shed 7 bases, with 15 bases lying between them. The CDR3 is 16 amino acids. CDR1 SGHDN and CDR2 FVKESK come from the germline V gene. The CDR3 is CASSQWITIGNSPLHF. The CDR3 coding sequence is TGTGCCAGCAGCCAATGGATAACAATCGGGAATTCACCCCTCCACTTT.

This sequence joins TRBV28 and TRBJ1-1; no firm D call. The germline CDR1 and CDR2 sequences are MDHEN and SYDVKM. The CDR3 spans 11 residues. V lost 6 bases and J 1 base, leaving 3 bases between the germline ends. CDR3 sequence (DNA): TGTGCCAGCAGGGGGAACACTGAAGCTTTCTTT. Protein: CASRGNTEAFF.